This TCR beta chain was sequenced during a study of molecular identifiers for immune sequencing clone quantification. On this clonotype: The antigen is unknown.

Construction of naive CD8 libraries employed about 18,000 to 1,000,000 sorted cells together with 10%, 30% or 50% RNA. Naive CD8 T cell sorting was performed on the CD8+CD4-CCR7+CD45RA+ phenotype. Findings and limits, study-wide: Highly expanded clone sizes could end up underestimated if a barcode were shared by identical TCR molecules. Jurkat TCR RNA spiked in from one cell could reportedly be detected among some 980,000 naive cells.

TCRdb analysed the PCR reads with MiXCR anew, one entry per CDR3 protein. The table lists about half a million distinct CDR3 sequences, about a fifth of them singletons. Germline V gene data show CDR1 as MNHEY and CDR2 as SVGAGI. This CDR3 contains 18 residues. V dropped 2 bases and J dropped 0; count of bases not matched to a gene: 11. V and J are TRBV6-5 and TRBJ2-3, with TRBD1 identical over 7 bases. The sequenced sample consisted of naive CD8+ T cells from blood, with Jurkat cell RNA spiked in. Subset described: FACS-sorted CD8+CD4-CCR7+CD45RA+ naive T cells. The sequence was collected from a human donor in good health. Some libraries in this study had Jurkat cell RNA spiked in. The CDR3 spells CASSYEPGQYTSTDTQYF. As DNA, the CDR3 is TGTGCCAGCAGTTACGAACCGGGACAGTATACTAGCACAGATACGCAGTATTTT.